This TCR beta chain stems from a study of shared clonotypes between healthy human individuals. Study-level background: Researchers assigned three CD4 naive, three CD4 memory, two CD8 naive and one CD8 memory plate to each donor. Study-wide results and limits: On the whole, naive subsets had larger estimated richness than memory subsets had.

In the case of this clone: Its antigen is undetermined.

Every immunoSEQ plate was one replicate of a subset's evenly spread DNA. In the authors' methods: ImmunoSEQ junction-only sequences lacked quality scores, so their filtering differed. The method was immunoSEQ multiplex PCR; TCRdb's version includes in-frame clones alone and lacks a portion of them. The DNA gave D and trimming, while V, J and clone size come from that table. This sample has roughly 400,000 clones, with approximately 97% found just once. This CDR3 spans 9 amino acids. V was clipped by 3 bases and J by 11 bases, with 4 bases between them. Looked up from germline, CDR1 is MRHNA and CDR2 is SNTAGT.

The J gene is TRBJ1-1, the V gene TRBV6-4, with unresolved D. This TCR came from a man younger than 45 in good health. Sequencing was carried out using memory CD8+ T cells sorted from blood. Subset here: CD45RO+ cells pooled with CCR7-negative TemRA cells. The CDR3 nucleotides are TGTGCCAGCAGTGAGTGGGCTTTCTTT. This gives the protein CASSEWAFF.